This T cell receptor beta chain stems from a study of immune cell composition in non-small cell lung cancer. Study results and caveats: Tumour-reactive clones were not shown to match dominant in vivo tumour clones. Clones >0.5% enriched in tumour were rarer in adenocarcinoma (around 35%) than squamous (75%). In adenocarcinoma, maximal tumour-associated clone frequency tracked TIL tumour reactivity.

Worth noting for this clone: The antigen remains unidentified.

Normal lung was taken at the farthest possible site, at least 3 cm from tumour. Frozen unsorted single-cell suspensions supplied the genomic DNA. Assay used: immunoSEQ multiplex PCR; TCRdb lists only in-frame clones, some missing. The sample lists roughly 9,500 clones, approximately 80% occurring once. This TCR was recovered from a human donor with non-small cell lung cancer. The sequencing sample was made of non-adjacent lung tissue.

Here the CDR3 reads CASREGLSNQPQHF. The DNA for the CDR3 is TGTGCCAGCAGGGAGGGTCTTAGCAATCAGCCCCAGCATTTT. The V gene is TRBV6-5, the J gene TRBJ1-5; no firm D call. V was pared by 6 bases and J by 0 bases, with 9 bases between. The CDR3 loop spans 14 amino acids. The germline V gene encodes CDR1 MNHEY and CDR2 SVGAGI.